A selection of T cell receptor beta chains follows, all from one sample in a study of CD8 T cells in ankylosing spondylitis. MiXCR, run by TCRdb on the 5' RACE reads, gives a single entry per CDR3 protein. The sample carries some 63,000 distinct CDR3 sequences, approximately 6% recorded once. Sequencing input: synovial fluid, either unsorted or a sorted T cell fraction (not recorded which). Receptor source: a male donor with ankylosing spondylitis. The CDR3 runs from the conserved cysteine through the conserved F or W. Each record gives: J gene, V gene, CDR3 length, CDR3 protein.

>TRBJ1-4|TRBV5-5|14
CASSLEGWGEKLFF
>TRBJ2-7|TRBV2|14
CASSEGAYSYEQYF
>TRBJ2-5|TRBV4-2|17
CASSQDPDGGIQETQYF
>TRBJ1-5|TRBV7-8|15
CASSFLTAYNQPQHF
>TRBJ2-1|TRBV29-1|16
CSVGMLGGRVYNEQFF
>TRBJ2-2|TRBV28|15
CASSFVGVGTGELFF
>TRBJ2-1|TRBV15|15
CATSRAGSPNNEQFF
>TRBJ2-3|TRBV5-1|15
CASSSFRTATDTQYF
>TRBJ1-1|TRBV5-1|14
CASSYDGQGSEAFF
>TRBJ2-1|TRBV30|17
CAWSVTRRSSPYNEQFF
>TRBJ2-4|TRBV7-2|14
CASSSGLAGAIQYF
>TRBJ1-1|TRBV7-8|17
CASSVQGNPDWGTEAFF
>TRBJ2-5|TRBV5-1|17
CASSSWTGGARQETQYF
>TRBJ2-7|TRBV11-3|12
CASSPDRVEQYF
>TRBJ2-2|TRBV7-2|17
CASSITSGRAGTGELFF
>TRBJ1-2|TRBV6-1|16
CASSEAQSSAGYGYTF